What follows are 26 T cell receptor beta chains derived from one specimen sequenced in a study of technical replicates of blood from four donors. Using immunoSEQ multiplex PCR, the repertoire was profiled, and TCRdb retains in-frame clones only, with some absent. The data contain about 81,000 clones, 80% to 90% of them singletons. The sample comprised PBMCs. The receptors derive from a human donor in good health. Some clones in this sample may be carry-over from other donors' samples.

The genes are TRBV19 and TRBJ2-7; 8 nucleotides line up with TRBD2. With 4 bases clipped from V and 3 bases from J, the junction kept 5 bases outside the gene matches. The CDR3 totals 14 residues. Germline loops: CDR1 LNHDA, CDR2 SQIVND (reference sequence). The CDR3 coding sequence is TGTGCCAGTAGTAGCGGGGGGCTCCTCTACGAGCAGTACTTC. Translating it yields CASSSGGLLYEQYF.

This chain links TRBV25-1 with TRBJ2-5, with a weak D call TRBD1 (6 bases). CDR1 and CDR2 from the germline V gene are MGHDK and SYGVNS. Trimming shortened V by 5 bases and J by 4 bases, and 14 bases separated the two germline ends. The CDR3 sequence is 14 residues long. In nucleotides, the CDR3 is TGTGCCAGCAGTCGGGACACCTTGGGAGAGACCCAGTACTTC. Translating it yields CASSRDTLGETQYF.

The V gene is TRBV10-3, the J gene TRBJ2-3, with 8 bases fitting TRBD2. CDR1 ENHRY and CDR2 SYGVKD come from the germline V gene. This CDR3 is built from 16 residues. Trimming took 7 bases from V and 6 from J; bases not matched to a gene: 15. The CDR3 protein is CAINGASGSVVDTQYF. CDR3 DNA sequence: TGTGCCATCAACGGAGCTAGCGGGTCCGTGGTGGATACGCAGTATTTT.

The chain joins TRBV6-1 to TRBJ1-1; no clear D gene. CDR1 MNHNS and CDR2 SASEGT come from the germline V gene. CDR3 length: 15 residues. Trimming pared 0 bases from V and 10 bases from J, leaving 18 bases between. The CDR3 region is CASSEASMVSGAAFF. The CDR3 DNA reads as TGTGCCAGCAGTGAAGCCTCAATGGTTAGCGGAGCAGCTTTCTTT.

This clone was recorded once. J is TRBJ2-5 and V is TRBV30; a weak D match, TRBD2 (6 bases). There are 15 residues in the CDR3. Trimming stripped 2 bases from V and 7 bases from J, with 20 bases between. Germline V gene sequence: CDR1 GTSNPN, CDR2 SVGIG (reference sequence). CDR3 in DNA: TGTGCCTGGAGTCCCCCGGGACTGCGTGTTGGGACCCAGTACTTC. Residues: CAWSPPGLRVGTQYF.

The chain employs TRBV5-6 and TRBJ1-2; 7 bases agree with TRBD1. The CDR3 runs to 15 residues. The V gene's germline CDR1 is SGHDT and CDR2 YYEEEE. With V trimmed by 2 bases and J by 6 bases, 10 bases remained unmatched. The DNA of the CDR3 is TGTGCCAGCAGCTTAGTAGACAGGGATAGGCATGGCTACACCTTC. Protein sequence: CASSLVDRDRHGYTF.

The chain recombines TRBV4-1 with TRBJ2-5, with TRBD2 matching over 11 bases. V trimming: 3 bases; J trimming: 5 bases; junction bases outside the gene matches: 5. This CDR3 is built from 15 residues. Germline-derived CDR1 and CDR2 are MGHRA and YSYEKL. The CDR3 region has the DNA TGCGCCAGCAGCCATCCTAGCGGGGGGCGGGAGACCCAGTACTTC. It codes for CASSHPSGGRETQYF.

The V gene is TRBV2, the J gene TRBJ1-4, with 10 nucleotides matching TRBD1. V lost 5 bases, J lost 7 bases, and 7 bases stayed unmatched. In germline, CDR1 is SNHLY, CDR2 FYNNEI. The length of the CDR3 is 15 residues. The CDR3 loop reads CASSYRDRGTEKLFF. In DNA, the CDR3 is TGTGCCAGCAGTTACCGGGACAGGGGAACTGAAAAACTGTTTTTT.

This chain links TRBV4-3 with TRBJ1-4, with 7 bases fitting TRBD1. V lost 1 base to trimming and J lost 8 bases; unmatched junction nucleotides: 7. Germline assignment: CDR1 LGHNA and CDR2 YSLEER. The CDR3 length is 15 residues. The CDR3 reads CASSQGAGGGEKLFF. The CDR3 nucleotides are TGCGCCAGCAGCCAAGGAGCAGGGGGTGGCGAAAAACTGTTTTTT.

Remarks on this clone: A much bigger clone sits one base away, suggesting this may be a read error. The gene calls are TRBV29-1 and TRBJ2-1; no definite D call. V was cut by 0 bases and J by 7 bases, with 4 bases left in between. Germline-derived CDR1 and CDR2 are SQVTM and ANQGSEA. This CDR3 contains 11 residues. This CDR3 reads CSVEERNEQFF. For the CDR3, the DNA is TGCAGCGTTGAAGAGCGGAATGAGCAGTTCTTC.

In DNA form, the CDR3 reads TGTGCCAGCAGCGGGGCAGGCAGTCAAGAGACCCAGTACTTC. As protein: CASSGAGSQETQYF. V is TRBV5-6 and J is TRBJ2-5, with a tentative D call TRBD1 (5 bases). CDR1 SGHDT and CDR2 YYEEEE come from the germline V gene. This CDR3 spans 14 amino acids. V was clipped by 4 bases and J by 2 bases, with 12 bases between them. The full variable domain, rest sourced from reference TRBV5-6 and TRBJ2-5, is DAGVTQSPTHLIKTRGQQVTLRCSPKSGHDTVSWYQQALGQGPQFIFQYYEEEERQRGNFPDRFSGHQFPNYSSELNVNALLLGDSALYLCASSGAGSQETQYFGPGTRLLVL.

CDR3 loop: CASSFKGTGLGEKLFF. The CDR3 nucleotides read TGTGCCAGCAGCTTTAAGGGGACAGGGCTTGGTGAAAAACTGTTTTTT. The J gene is TRBJ1-4, the V gene TRBV7-9, with 9 bases matching TRBD1. The CDR3 is made up of 16 amino acids. CDR1 is SEHNR, CDR2 FQNEAQ, per germline (reference sequence). V lost 3 bases to trimming and J lost 7 bases; unmatched junction nucleotides: 9. The full variable domain, rest sourced from reference TRBV7-9 and TRBJ1-4, is DTGVSQNPRHKITKRGQNVTFRCDPISEHNRLYWYRQTLGQGPEFLTYFQNEAQLEKSRLLSDRFSAERPKGSFSTLEIQRTEQGDSAMYLCASSFKGTGLGEKLFFGSGTQLSVL.

This clone was detected ten times or more. J is TRBJ1-1 and V is TRBV30; D might be TRBD1 (5 bases). Germline V gene sequence: CDR1 GTSNPN, CDR2 SVGIG (reference sequence). The CDR3 runs to 13 residues. Trimming pared 8 bases from V and 2 bases from J, leaving 15 bases between. CDR3 in DNA: TGTGCCGGTCACCCCACAGGTAACACTGAAGCTTTCTTT. Residues: CAGHPTGNTEAFF.

The chain uses TRBV5-8 and TRBJ1-1; maybe TRBD1 (6 bases). Trimming stripped 0 bases from V and 1 base from J, with 13 bases between. The CDR3 extends over 16 amino acids. Germline V gives CDR1 SGHTS, CDR2 YDEGEE. CDR3 nucleotides: TGTGCCAGCAGCTTGGGCTGGACAGCCGAGAACACTGAAGCTTTCTTT. The encoded protein is CASSLGWTAENTEAFF.

The chain joins TRBV29-1 to TRBJ2-6; tentatively, D is TRBD1 (6 bases). The V end lost 8 bases, the J end lost 1 base, and 12 bases lay between the germline ends. CDR3 length equals 14 residues. CDR1 and CDR2 (germline): SQVTM, ANQGSEA. In DNA form, the CDR3 reads TGCAGCATTCAGCAGGGGTCTGGGGCCAACGTCCTGACTTTC. Its translation is CSIQQGSGANVLTF.

V and J are TRBV7-8 and TRBJ2-5; 7 positions match TRBD2. From germline, CDR1 is SGHVS and CDR2 FQNEAQ. V lost 5 bases, J lost 5 bases, and 5 bases stayed unmatched. This CDR3 has 13 amino acids. The chain's CDR3 is CASSPRLAETQYF. CDR3 coding DNA: TGTGCCAGCAGCCCCCGACTAGCCGAGACCCAGTACTTC.

There are a few counts of this clone. The V and J genes are TRBV9 and TRBJ1-6; no definite D call. This CDR3 is built from 15 residues. Germline values: CDR1 SGDLS, CDR2 YYNGEE. V lost 3 bases, J lost 5 bases, and 12 bases lay in between. This CDR3 reads CASSEEDYDNSPLHF. The CDR3 nucleotides read TGTGCCAGCAGCGAAGAGGATTATGATAATTCACCCCTCCACTTT.

The chain uses TRBV10-3 and TRBJ2-3, with a tentative D call TRBD2 (5 bases). Deletions cut 2 bases from V and 4 bases from J, with 10 bases between. The CDR3 totals 14 residues. Per germline, CDR1 ENHRY and CDR2 SYGVKD. The CDR3 spells CAISEAEGPDTQYF. CDR3 nucleotides: TGTGCCATCAGTGAGGCTGAGGGCCCAGATACGCAGTATTTT.

The V gene is TRBV7-2, the J gene TRBJ2-7; a possible D gene is TRBD2 (6 bases). This CDR3 is 14 amino acids long. V lost 3 bases and J lost 5, with 14 bases in between. CDR1 and CDR2 from the germline V gene are SGHTA and FQGNSA. CDR3 amino acids: CASSLGGGADEQYF. The DNA for the CDR3 is TGTGCCAGCAGCTTGGGCGGAGGGGCCGACGAGCAGTACTTC.

This clone was seen a handful of times. The chain joins TRBV9 to TRBJ1-1; the D gene is possibly TRBD1 (6 bases). This CDR3 has 15 amino acids. Per germline, CDR1 SGDLS and CDR2 YYNGEE. Deletions cut 0 bases from V and 1 base from J, with 10 bases between. The CDR3 DNA reads TGTGCCAGCAGCGTAGCAATGGGGGCGAACACTGAAGCTTTCTTT. This encodes CASSVAMGANTEAFF.

The chain uses TRBV4-1 and TRBJ2-7; 14 nucleotides agree with TRBD2. Germline CDR1 and CDR2: MGHRA and YSYEKL. This CDR3 is built from 18 residues. Trimming took 0 bases from V and 0 from J; bases not matched to a gene: 4. The CDR3 DNA reads as TGCGCCAGCAGCCAAGATCTGGGACTAGCGGGGGCCTCCTACGAGCAGTACTTC. It specifies CASSQDLGLAGASYEQYF.

This sequence joins TRBV27 and TRBJ2-1; D may be TRBD1 (6 bases). V was cut by 0 bases and J by 0 bases, with 12 bases left in between. Germline V CDR1 and CDR2: MNHEY, SMNVEV (reference sequence). The length of the CDR3 is 17 residues. Here the CDR3 DNA reads TGTGCCAGCAGTTTATCCGTGAGGGGGAGCTCCTACAATGAGCAGTTCTTC. Residues: CASSLSVRGSSYNEQFF.

The chain links TRBV6-5 to TRBJ2-5, with TRBD1 matching 10 bases. With 4 bases clipped from V and 5 bases from J, the junction kept 4 bases outside the gene matches. CDR1 is MNHEY, CDR2 SVGAGI, per germline. The CDR3 has 14 residues. CDR3 in DNA: TGTGCCAGCAGTTTCCAGGGACAGGGGGAGACCCAGTACTTC. Translated: CASSFQGQGETQYF.

The CDR3 DNA reads as TGTGCCAGCAGCTTGGAGAGTACGGGAACTGAAGCTTTCTTT. Encoded protein: CASSLESTGTEAFF. The V and J genes are TRBV7-6 and TRBJ1-1, with unresolved D. V was pared by 3 bases and J by 5 bases, with 13 bases between. This CDR3 has 14 amino acids. Germline CDR1 SGHVS, CDR2 FNYEAQ.

The table lists this clone with a count of one. The chain employs TRBV4-3 and TRBJ2-1, with a possible D match to TRBD2 (5 bases). Looked up from germline, CDR1 is LGHNA and CDR2 is YSLEER. V lost 8 bases and J 9 bases, leaving 23 bases between the germline ends. The CDR3 has 15 amino acids. The CDR3 loop reads CASGSVGRRVGEQFF. In DNA form, the CDR3 reads TGCGCCAGCGGCTCGGTGGGCAGGCGGGTCGGTGAGCAGTTCTTC.

This clone was counted between two and nine times. CDR3 sequence: CASSNNRDSEQYF. Here the CDR3 DNA reads TGTGCCAGCAGCAACAATCGGGACAGCGAGCAGTACTTC. The genes are TRBV13 and TRBJ2-7; TRBD1 matches 7 bases. Germline-derived CDR1 and CDR2 are PRHDT and FYEKMQ (reference sequence). Trimming removed 5 bases from V and 6 bases from J; junction bases left unmatched: 7. The CDR3 is made up of 13 amino acids.